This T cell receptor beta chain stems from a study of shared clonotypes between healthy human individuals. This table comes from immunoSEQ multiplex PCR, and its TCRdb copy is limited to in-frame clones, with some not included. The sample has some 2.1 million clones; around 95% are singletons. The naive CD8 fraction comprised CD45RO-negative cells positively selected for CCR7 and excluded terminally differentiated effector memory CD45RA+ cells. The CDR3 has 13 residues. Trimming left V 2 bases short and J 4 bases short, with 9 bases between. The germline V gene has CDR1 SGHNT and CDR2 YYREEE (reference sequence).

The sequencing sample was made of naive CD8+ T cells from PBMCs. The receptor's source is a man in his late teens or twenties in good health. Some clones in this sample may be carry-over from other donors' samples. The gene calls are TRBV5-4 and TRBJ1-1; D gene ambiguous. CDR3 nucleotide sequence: TGTGCCAGCAGCTTCGGCCGGGGCACTGAAGCTTTCTTT. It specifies CASSFGRGTEAFF.